Presented here are 26 T cell receptor beta chains from one specimen sequenced in a study of blood T cell repertoires in COVID-19. Produced via immunoSEQ multiplex PCR; TCRdb's table is partial and in-frame only. The table has around 230,000 clones, roughly nine tenths seen once; the top ten hold approximately 0.66%. Sequenced: peripheral blood. The source is a man aged 40-55 years with acute or convalescent COVID-19.

This chain links TRBV7-9 with TRBJ1-5; tentative D call: TRBD1 (6 bases). The CDR3 is 17 amino acids. Trimming left V 0 bases short and J 2 bases short, with 14 bases between. CDR1 is SEHNR, CDR2 FQNEAQ, per germline (reference sequence). CDR3 loop: CASSLAWQGIGNQPQHF. CDR3 in DNA: TGTGCCAGCAGCTTAGCCTGGCAGGGGATAGGCAATCAGCCCCAGCATTTT.

The J gene is TRBJ2-1, the V gene TRBV9, with TRBD2 identical over 10 bases. Germline lookup yields CDR1 SGDLS and CDR2 YYNGEE. V shed 3 bases, J shed 4 bases, and the junction held 7 bases outside the gene matches. CDR3 size: 16 residues. The CDR3 DNA reads as TGTGCCAGCAGCGCCCTAAGCGGGGGGGTTTACAATGAGCAGTTCTTC. Its protein is CASSALSGGVYNEQFF. Combining the CDR3 with reference TRBV9 and TRBJ2-1 gives the whole variable domain DSGVTQTPKHLITATGQRVTLRCSPRSGDLSVYWYQQSLDQGLQFLIQYYNGEERAKGNILERFSAQQFPDLHSELNLSSLELGDSALYFCASSALSGGVYNEQFFGPGTRLTVL.

The rearrangement links TRBV18 to TRBJ1-5, with 7 bases fitting TRBD1. V was clipped by 4 bases and J by 2 bases; unmatched bases: 2. The CDR3 is 14 residues long. Germline loops: CDR1 KGHSH, CDR2 LQKENI. CDR3 nucleotides: TGTGCCAGCTCACAGGGGGCCGGCAATCAGCCCCAGCATTTT. This encodes CASSQGAGNQPQHF.

Of note for this clone: The identical CDR3 is also encoded by other nucleotide sequences in the sample. This chain joins TRBV19 and TRBJ2-5; 9 bases are shared with TRBD1. The CDR3 totals 14 residues. J lost 4 bases, V lost 1 base, and 1 base had no gene match. Germline V gene data show CDR1 as LNHDA and CDR2 as SQIVND (reference sequence). The CDR3 reads CASSIGQGVETQYF. The CDR3 DNA is TGTGCCAGTAGTATAGGACAGGGGGTAGAGACCCAGTACTTC.

On this clone itself: This sample also contains other DNA sequences that code for the same CDR3. This chain uses TRBV5-1 with TRBJ2-3; a possible D gene is TRBD2 (6 bases). CDR3 length equals 13 residues. CDR1 SGHRS and CDR2 YFSETQ come from the germline V gene. Trimming cost V 7 bases and J 2 bases, with 11 bases left between them. The DNA for the CDR3 is TGCGCCAGCGCTCCGGGGGACACAGATACGCAGTATTTT. Translated, it gives CASAPGDTDTQYF.

The CDR3 here is CASSQVPGYNEKLFF. The CDR3 region has the DNA TGTGCCAGCAGCCAAGTCCCAGGGTACAATGAAAAACTGTTTTTT. The rearrangement joins TRBV3-1 (or the pseudogene TRBV3-2) to TRBJ1-4; tentative D call: TRBD1 (5 bases). The germline V gene has CDR1 LGHDT and CDR2 YNNKEL (reference sequence). The ends were cut back, 1 base at V and 5 bases at J, with 11 bases in the middle. The CDR3 spans 15 residues.

This clone was seen just once. The J gene is TRBJ2-7, the V gene TRBV19, with TRBD1 matching 8 bases. The CDR3 covers 15 residues. CDR1 is LNHDA, CDR2 SQIVND, per germline (reference sequence). The V and J ends lost 1 base and 6 bases, in that order; junction bases with no gene match: 8. The CDR3 reads CASSIALGQGLEQYF. The CDR3 DNA reads TGTGCCAGTAGTATAGCCCTCGGACAGGGACTCGAGCAGTACTTC.

This chain joins TRBV6-1 and TRBJ2-3; perhaps TRBD2 as D (5 bases). The germline gives CDR1 MNHNS, CDR2 SASEGT. Trimming shortened V by 1 base and J by 4 bases, and 18 bases separated the two germline ends. The CDR3 is 17 residues long. CDR3 loop: CASSEERGPGSADTQYF. Written as DNA, the CDR3 is TGTGCCAGCAGTGAAGAAAGAGGGCCAGGAAGCGCAGATACGCAGTATTTT.

The chain recombines TRBV27 with TRBJ1-6; D remains ambiguous. This CDR3 is built from 13 residues. V was trimmed by 5 bases and J by 7 bases, leaving 9 bases between them. CDR1 is MNHEY, CDR2 SMNVEV, per germline (reference sequence). CDR3 DNA: TGTGCCAGCAGTGAGGAGAGGAATTCACCCCTCCACTTT. This translates into CASSEERNSPLHF.

The chain couples TRBV2 to TRBJ1-2; tentative D call: TRBD1 (6 bases). This CDR3 spans 12 amino acids. V was shortened by 8 bases and J by 4 bases, with 11 bases between the two germline ends. Germline assignment: CDR1 SNHLY and CDR2 FYNNEI. The CDR3 nucleotides are TGTGCCAGCGCGGACAGTACCTATGGCTACACCTTC. Its translation is CASADSTYGYTF.

The V call is TRBV20-1, the J call TRBJ1-6; D is uncertain. The CDR3 extends over 13 amino acids. V lost 3 bases, J lost 7 bases, and 10 bases lay in between. CDR1 is DFQATT, CDR2 SNEGSKA, per germline (reference sequence). Written as DNA, the CDR3 is TGCAGTGCTAGTCCACAGCCAAATTCACCCCTCCACTTT. Translation gives CSASPQPNSPLHF.

The chain's CDR3 is CASSLVGQPGPGNTIYF. In nucleotides, the CDR3 is TGCGCCAGCAGCTTGGTGGGACAGCCAGGCCCTGGAAACACCATATATTTT. This chain joins TRBV5-1 and TRBJ1-3; 7 nucleotides agree with TRBD1. CDR3 size: 17 residues. With 0 bases clipped from V and 2 bases from J, the junction kept 8 bases outside the gene matches. The germline CDR1 and CDR2 sequences are SGHRS and YFSETQ.

The chain has TRBV5-1 and TRBJ2-5, with D tentatively TRBD1 (5 bases). The V gene lost 2 bases and the J gene lost 1 base, with 9 bases spanning the gap. The CDR3 contains 14 residues. Germline V CDR1 and CDR2: SGHRS, YFSETQ. The DNA for the CDR3 is TGCGCCAGCAGCTTCTGGGGCCCCCAAGAGACCCAGTACTTC. Translation: CASSFWGPQETQYF.

The genes are TRBV19 and TRBJ1-6; 7 bases align to TRBD1. The CDR3 has 15 residues. The V gene end was trimmed by 1 base and the J gene end by 6 bases; junction bases not matched to a gene: 3. The germline CDR1 and CDR2 sequences are LNHDA and SQIVND (reference sequence). CDR3 loop: CASSIVDRRNSPLHF. In DNA form, the CDR3 reads TGTGCCAGTAGTATAGTGGACAGGCGTAATTCACCCCTCCACTTT. Combining the CDR3 with reference TRBV19 and TRBJ1-6 gives the whole variable domain DGGITQSPKYLFRKEGQNVTLSCEQNLNHDAMYWYRQDPGQGLRLIYYSQIVNDFQKGDIAEGYSVSREKKESFPLTVTSAQKNPTAFYLCASSIVDRRNSPLHFGNGTRLTVT.

The V and J genes are TRBV7-8 and TRBJ1-5; no reliable D call. V was cut by 7 bases and J by 3 bases, with 10 bases left in between. Germline V gene lookup returns CDR1 SGHVS and CDR2 FQNEAQ. CDR3 size: 13 residues. As DNA, the CDR3 is TGTGCCAGCACCCCTAGCCCCAATCAGCCCCAGCATTTT. Translating gives CASTPSPNQPQHF.

The J gene is TRBJ2-7, the V gene TRBV5-1, with TRBD1 matching 7 bases. The trim removed 4 bases at V and 0 bases at J, leaving 4 bases unmatched. Germline loops: CDR1 SGHRS, CDR2 YFSETQ. The CDR3 contains 14 residues. The CDR3 sequence: CASSRGQSSYEQYF. The DNA for the CDR3 is TGCGCCAGCAGCAGGGGACAGAGCTCCTACGAGCAGTACTTC.

The CDR3 here is CASSFYRDPIPNTGELFF. The CDR3 nucleotides read TGTGCCAGCAGTTTCTACAGGGACCCAATACCGAACACCGGGGAGCTGTTTTTT. The chain couples TRBV27 to TRBJ2-2, with a weak D call TRBD1 (6 bases). This CDR3 contains 18 residues. Germline loops: CDR1 MNHEY, CDR2 SMNVEV (reference sequence). Trimming removed 3 bases at V and 0 bases at J, with 17 bases between.

This sequence joins TRBV12-2 and TRBJ1-6; the table's D call, TRBD1, has no DNA check behind it. TRBV12-2 represents a pseudogene. The CDR3 length is 18 residues. The CDR3 loop is CASRLVGPPRRNNSPLHF. CDR3 DNA: TGTGCAAGTCGCTTAGTGGGGCCACCCAGACGAAATAATTCACCCCTCCACTTT.

The chain is built from TRBV6-5 and TRBJ2-5; possible D gene TRBD2, 5 bases. The CDR3 runs to 16 residues. Germline CDR1 and CDR2: MNHEY and SVGAGI. Trimming left V 2 bases short and J 6 bases short, with 19 bases between. The CDR3 loop reads CASSYESKLAGKTQYF. CDR3 DNA: TGTGCCAGCAGTTACGAGAGTAAGCTAGCTGGAAAGACCCAGTACTTC.

CDR3 bases: TGCGCCAGCAGCCAAGATGGTGCGGGACTAGCCTCCTACGAGCAGTACTTC. It is translated as CASSQDGAGLASYEQYF. The genes are TRBV4-3 and TRBJ2-7; 9 bases are a match to TRBD2. After removal of 0 bases from V and 0 bases from J, the junction contained 6 bases not matched to a gene. Germline V gene data show CDR1 as LGHNA and CDR2 as YSLEER. CDR3 length: 17 amino acids.

This chain connects TRBV19 to TRBJ1-2; 12 positions agree with TRBD1. Looked up from germline, CDR1 is LNHDA and CDR2 is SQIVND (reference sequence). V was pared by 4 bases and J by 4 bases, with 4 bases of the junction left unmatched. This CDR3 has 15 amino acids. The CDR3 spells CASSRDRGLPYGYTF. CDR3 coding DNA: TGTGCCAGTAGTAGGGACAGGGGGCTTCCCTATGGCTACACCTTC. Based on the CDR3 plus reference TRBV19 and TRBJ1-2, the full variable domain is DGGITQSPKYLFRKEGQNVTLSCEQNLNHDAMYWYRQDPGQGLRLIYYSQIVNDFQKGDIAEGYSVSREKKESFPLTVTSAQKNPTAFYLCASSRDRGLPYGYTFGSGTRLTVV.

In the case of this clone: At one of its ends the junction is not consistent with the germline gene, which may arise from a read error. The V and J genes are TRBV14 and TRBJ2-5; D gene uncertain. The germline CDR1 and CDR2 sequences are SGHDN and FVKESK. The CDR3 sequence is 14 residues long. The CDR3 DNA reads as TGTGCCGGCAGCTCGTCTTCCGCCCGGTTGGCCCAGTACTTC. Amino acids: CAGSSSSARLAQYF.

V is TRBV10-2 and J is TRBJ2-1; D is possibly TRBD1 (6 bases). This CDR3 spans 14 amino acids. CDR1 is WSHSY, CDR2 SAAADI, per germline. Trimming pared 2 bases from V and 7 bases from J, leaving 12 bases between. CDR3 protein: CASSEPGHGNEQFF. CDR3 nucleotide sequence: TGCGCCAGCAGTGAGCCGGGACACGGGAATGAGCAGTTCTTC.

This rearrangement joins TRBV3-1 (or the pseudogene TRBV3-2) to TRBJ2-1, with 11 bases aligning to TRBD2. This CDR3 has 20 amino acids. J was trimmed by 0 bases and V by 4 bases; bases with no gene match: 14. Germline V lookup: CDR1 LGHDT, CDR2 YNNKEL (reference sequence). In nucleotides, the CDR3 is TGTGCCAGCAGCCCCTTTGGGCTGCATGGGACTAGCGGCTCCTACAATGAGCAGTTCTTC. It codes for CASSPFGLHGTSGSYNEQFF.

The chain carries TRBV7-2 and TRBJ2-7; 7 nucleotides agree with TRBD1. This CDR3 contains 15 residues. Germline V CDR1 and CDR2: SGHTA, FQGNSA. V lost 5 bases, J lost 4 bases, and 11 bases stayed unmatched. The CDR3 DNA is TGTGCCAGCAGCCCACGCGAGGGGGCGTTTTACGAGCAGTACTTC. This encodes CASSPREGAFYEQYF. The full variable domain, rest sourced from reference TRBV7-2 and TRBJ2-7, is GAGVSQSPSNKVTEKGKDVELRCDPISGHTALYWYRQSLGQGLEFLIYFQGNSAPDKSGLPSDRFSAERTGGSVSTLTIQRTQQEDSAVYLCASSPREGAFYEQYFGPGTRLTVT.

This clone has just a few counts. V gene TRBV6-5 combines with J gene TRBJ2-6; TRBD1 is a possible D gene (6 bases). CDR3 length: 14 residues. V was shortened by 2 bases and J by 5 bases, with 7 bases between the two germline ends. Germline V gives CDR1 MNHEY, CDR2 SVGAGI. CDR3 nucleotide sequence: TGTGCCAGCAGTTACGGGGGCTGGGCCAACGTCCTGACTTTC. Residues: CASSYGGWANVLTF.